This is a list of T cell receptor beta chains from one sample in a study of regulatory T cells in long-lasting Graves disease. TCRdb re-called the multiplex PCR reads through MiXCR, storing one row per CDR3 protein. The sample carries about 470,000 distinct CDR3 sequences, about 22% recorded once. The sample consisted of peripheral blood mononuclear cells (PBMCs), taken when the disease was refractory, from a patient treated with antithyroid drugs. The receptors here all came from a female donor with Graves disease. CDR3s include the opening cysteine and the closing phenylalanine or tryptophan. The D gene is left open where the match is weak. Size is omitted from some rows. Given values are once, few, many or a class for expanded clones.

D,J,size,V,DNA,CDR3
TRBD1,TRBJ2-7,NA,TRBV12-3/TRBV12-4,TGTGCCAGCAGTTTTGGAAGGGGGCGTGAGCAGTACTTC,CASSFGRGREQYF
NA,TRBJ1-5,NA,TRBV6-1,TGTGCCAGCAGAGTCAGGGAGAGGAGCAATCAGCCCCAGCATTTT,CASRVRERSNQPQHF
NA,TRBJ2-7,many,TRBV7-2,TGTGCCAGCAGCTTAGCCGGACTCTACGAGCAGTACTTC,CASSLAGLYEQYF
TRBD1,TRBJ1-6,many,TRBV9,TGTGCCAGCAGCGTGTCTGGACAGGATAATTCACCCCTCCACTTT,CASSVSGQDNSPLHF
TRBD1,TRBJ1-6,NA,TRBV11-2,TGTGCCAGCAGCTTTCTGAGGGACAGCAATTCACCCCTCCACTTT,CASSFLRDSNSPLHF
TRBD2,TRBJ2-2,NA,TRBV6-1,TGTGCCAGCAGTAGGACTAGCGGGCGAGCCTACACCGGGGAGCTGTTTTTT,CASSRTSGRAYTGELFF
NA,TRBJ1-1,many,TRBV7-3,TGTGCCAGCATGGCTGGCACTGAAGCTTTCTTT,CASMAGTEAFF
TRBD1,TRBJ1-4,NA,TRBV3-1,TGTGCCAGCAGCCAGATCCGGACAGGTGGATCTGAAAAACTGTTTTTT,CASSQIRTGGSEKLFF
TRBD2,TRBJ2-3,NA,TRBV9,TGTGCCAGCAGCGTAGAGCTAGCGGGGGCCACAGATACGCAGTATTTT,CASSVELAGATDTQYF
NA,TRBJ2-5,few,TRBV7-2,TGTGCCAGCAGCTTCCGGGCAGGGCCTCGAGAGACCCAGTACTTC,CASSFRAGPRETQYF
TRBD1,TRBJ2-4,NA,TRBV5-5,TGTGCCAGCAGCGGCGGACAGGGGCACAATATAGCCAAAAACATTCAGTACTTC,CASSGGQGHNIAKNIQYF
TRBD1,TRBJ1-4,few,TRBV10-2,TGCGCCAGTGGACAGGGCGGTGAAAAACTGTTTTTT,CASGQGGEKLFF
TRBD2,TRBJ2-3,NA,TRBV12-3/TRBV12-4,TGTGCCAGCAGTGGCTCCCTAGCGGGAGGGGCAGATACGCAGTATTTT,CASSGSLAGGADTQYF
NA,TRBJ1-1,many,TRBV6-1,TGTGCCAGCAAAGATGAACAGGGTGGCACTGAAGCTTTCTTT,CASKDEQGGTEAFF
TRBD1,TRBJ1-2,many,TRBV27,TGTGCCAGCAGTACCACAGGGGGAAATAACTATGGCTACACCTTC,CASSTTGGNNYGYTF
TRBD2,TRBJ2-5,NA,TRBV28,TGTGCCAGCAGTTTTTTTTCTAGCGGGGACCAAGAGACCCAGTACTTC,CASSFFSSGDQETQYF
NA,TRBJ1-4,many,TRBV27,TGTGCCAGCAGTCCGCTAAGGGACCGTGCCGAAAAACTGTTTTTT,CASSPLRDRAEKLFF
TRBD1,TRBJ1-1,few,TRBV20-1,TGCAGTGCTGACAGGGGGAACACTGAAGCTTTCTTT,CSADRGNTEAFF
NA,TRBJ2-7,few,TRBV19,TGTGCCAGTAGGTGGGGGACCTCCGGCGAGCAGTACTTC,CASRWGTSGEQYF
NA,TRBJ2-7,NA,TRBV7-8,TGTGCCAGCAGTTCGACCGGGACCCTTGTGCCGTACTTC,CASSSTGTLVPYF
TRBD2,TRBJ2-7,many,TRBV10-3,TGTGCCATCAGTGAGGTGGCTAGCGGATACGAGCAGTACTTC,CAISEVASGYEQYF
TRBD2,TRBJ2-5,many,TRBV7-2,TGTGCCAGCAGCAACCCGGGACTAGCGGGGAAAGAGACCCAGTACTTC,CASSNPGLAGKETQYF
NA,TRBJ2-7,NA,TRBV11-2,TGTGCCAGCAGCCTCTCCGATTTCTACGAGCAGTACTTC,CASSLSDFYEQYF
TRBD1,TRBJ2-7,NA,TRBV12-3/TRBV12-4,TGTGCCATCAGCGGGGACAGGGGAGGGCTCGAGCAGTACTTC,CAISGDRGGLEQYF
NA,TRBJ2-7,NA,TRBV27,TGTGCCAGCAGAACTACTATTGACACTTACGGGCAGTACTTC,CASRTTIDTYGQYF
NA,TRBJ2-2,few,TRBV28,TGTGCCAGCAGTCCCCGGACAGTCTCGAACACCGGGGAGCTGTTTTTT,CASSPRTVSNTGELFF
NA,TRBJ1-4,few,TRBV9,TGTGCCAGCAGCGTGGATCTTGTTCGGGAAAAACTGTTTTTT,CASSVDLVREKLFF
NA,TRBJ1-2,many,TRBV24-1,TGTGCCACCAGTGACCGAGGACAGTTCTATGGCTACACCTTC,CATSDRGQFYGYTF
NA,TRBJ2-7,NA,TRBV6-1,TGTGCCAGCAGTGAAGCGAGGGTGGGGGGGCGATTCTCCTACGAGCAGTACTTC,CASSEARVGGRFSYEQYF